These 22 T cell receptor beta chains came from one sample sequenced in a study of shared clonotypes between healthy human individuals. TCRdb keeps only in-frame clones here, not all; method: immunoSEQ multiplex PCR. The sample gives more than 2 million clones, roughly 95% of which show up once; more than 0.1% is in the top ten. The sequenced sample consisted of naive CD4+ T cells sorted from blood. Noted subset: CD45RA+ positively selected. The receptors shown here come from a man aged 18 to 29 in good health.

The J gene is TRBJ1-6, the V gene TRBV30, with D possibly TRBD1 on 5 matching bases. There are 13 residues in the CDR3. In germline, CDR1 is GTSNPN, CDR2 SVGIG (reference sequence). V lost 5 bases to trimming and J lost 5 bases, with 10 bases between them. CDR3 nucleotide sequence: TGTGCCTGGCAGGGTCTCGATAATTCACCCCTCCACTTT. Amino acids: CAWQGLDNSPLHF.

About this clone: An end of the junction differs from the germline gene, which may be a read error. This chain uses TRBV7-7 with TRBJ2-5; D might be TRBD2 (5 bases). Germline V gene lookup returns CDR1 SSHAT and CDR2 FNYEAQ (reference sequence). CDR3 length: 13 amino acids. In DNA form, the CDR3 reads TGTGCTAGCAGCTTAGGACTTAAAGAGACCCAGTACTTC. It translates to CASSLGLKETQYF.

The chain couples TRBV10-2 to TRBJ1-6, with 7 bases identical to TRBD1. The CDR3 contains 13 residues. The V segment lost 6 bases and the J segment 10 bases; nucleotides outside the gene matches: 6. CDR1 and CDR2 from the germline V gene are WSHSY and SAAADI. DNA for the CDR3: TGCGCCAGCAGGGCCGAGGGGGCATCACCCCTCCACTTT. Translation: CASRAEGASPLHF.

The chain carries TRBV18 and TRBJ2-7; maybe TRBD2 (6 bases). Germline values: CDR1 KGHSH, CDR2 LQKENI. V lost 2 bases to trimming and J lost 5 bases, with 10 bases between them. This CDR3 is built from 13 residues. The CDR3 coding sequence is TGTGCCAGCTCACCATCAGGGAGGCACGAGCAGTACTTC. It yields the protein CASSPSGRHEQYF.

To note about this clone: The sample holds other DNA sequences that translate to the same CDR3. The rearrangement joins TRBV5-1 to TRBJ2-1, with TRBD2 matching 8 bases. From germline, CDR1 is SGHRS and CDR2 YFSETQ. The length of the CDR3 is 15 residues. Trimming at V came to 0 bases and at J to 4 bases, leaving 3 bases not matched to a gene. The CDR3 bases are TGCGCCAGCAGCTTGGCGCTAGCGGGTTACAATGAGCAGTTCTTC. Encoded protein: CASSLALAGYNEQFF. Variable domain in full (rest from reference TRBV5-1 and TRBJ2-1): KAGVTQTPRYLIKTRGQQVTLSCSPISGHRSVSWYQQTPGQGLQFLFEYFSETQRNKGNFPGRFSGRQFSNSRSEMNVSTLELGDSALYLCASSLALAGYNEQFFGPGTRLTVL.

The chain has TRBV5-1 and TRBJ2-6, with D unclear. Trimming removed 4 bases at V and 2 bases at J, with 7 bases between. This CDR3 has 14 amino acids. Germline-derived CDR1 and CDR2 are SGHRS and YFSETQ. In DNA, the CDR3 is TGCGCCAGCAGCGGAGACACTGGGGCCAACGTCCTGACTTTC. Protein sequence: CASSGDTGANVLTF.

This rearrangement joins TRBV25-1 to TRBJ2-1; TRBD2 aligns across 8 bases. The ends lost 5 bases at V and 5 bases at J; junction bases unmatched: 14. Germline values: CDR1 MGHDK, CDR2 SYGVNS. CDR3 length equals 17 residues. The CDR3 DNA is TGTGCCAGCAGTACCCCTTCCCGGCGGGGGGTCAACAATGAGCAGTTCTTC. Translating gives CASSTPSRRGVNNEQFF.

The chain's CDR3 is CASSPGLAGFTDTQYF. The CDR3 DNA sequence: TGTGCCAGCAGCCCAGGACTAGCGGGGTTCACAGATACGCAGTATTTT. J is TRBJ2-3 and V is TRBV7-9; 12 bases are a match to TRBD2. The V and J ends lost 5 bases and 2 bases, in that order; junction bases with no gene match: 5. The CDR3 extends over 16 amino acids. Germline V CDR1 and CDR2: SEHNR, FQNEAQ (reference sequence).

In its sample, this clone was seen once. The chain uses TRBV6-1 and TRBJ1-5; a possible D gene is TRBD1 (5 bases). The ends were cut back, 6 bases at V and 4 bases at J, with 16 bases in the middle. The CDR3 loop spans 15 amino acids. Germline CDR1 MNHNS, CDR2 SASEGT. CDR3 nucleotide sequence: TGTGCCAGCAGAGCGGACACGGGACGGAATCAGCCCCAGCATTTT. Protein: CASRADTGRNQPQHF.

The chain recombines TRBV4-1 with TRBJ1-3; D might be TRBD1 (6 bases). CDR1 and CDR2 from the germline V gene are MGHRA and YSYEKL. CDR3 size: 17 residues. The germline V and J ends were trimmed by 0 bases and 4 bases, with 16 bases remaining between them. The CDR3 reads CASSQESQGRRGNTIYF. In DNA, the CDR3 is TGCGCCAGCAGCCAAGAGTCACAGGGAAGAAGAGGAAACACCATATATTTT.

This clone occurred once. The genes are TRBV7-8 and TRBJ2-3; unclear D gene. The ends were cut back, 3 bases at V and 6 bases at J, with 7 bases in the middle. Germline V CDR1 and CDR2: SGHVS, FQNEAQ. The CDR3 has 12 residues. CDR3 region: CASSFHLDTQYF. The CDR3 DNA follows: TGTGCCAGCAGCTTCCACCTGGATACGCAGTATTTT.

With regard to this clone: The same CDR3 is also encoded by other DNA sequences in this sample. CDR3 loop: CASSPPAGPYEQYF. CDR3 DNA sequence: TGTGCCAGCTCACCACCGGCAGGGCCCTACGAGCAGTACTTC. The chain links TRBV18 to TRBJ2-7; D is perhaps TRBD1 (5 bases). The CDR3 spans 14 residues. Per germline, CDR1 KGHSH and CDR2 LQKENI. Trimming cost V 0 bases and J 2 bases, with 8 bases left between them.

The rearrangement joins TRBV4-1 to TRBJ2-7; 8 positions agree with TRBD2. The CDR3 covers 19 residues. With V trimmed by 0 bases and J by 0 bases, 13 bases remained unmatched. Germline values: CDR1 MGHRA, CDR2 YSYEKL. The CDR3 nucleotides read TGCGCCAGCAGCCAAGAAGGGCTAGCGGGTACGATTTCCTCCTACGAGCAGTACTTC. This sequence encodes CASSQEGLAGTISSYEQYF.

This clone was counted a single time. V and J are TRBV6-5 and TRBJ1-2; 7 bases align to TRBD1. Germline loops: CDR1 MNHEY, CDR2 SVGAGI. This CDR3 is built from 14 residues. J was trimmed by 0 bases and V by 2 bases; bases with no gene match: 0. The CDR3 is CASSYRGPNYGYTF. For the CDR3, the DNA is TGTGCCAGCAGTTACAGGGGGCCTAACTATGGCTACACCTTC.

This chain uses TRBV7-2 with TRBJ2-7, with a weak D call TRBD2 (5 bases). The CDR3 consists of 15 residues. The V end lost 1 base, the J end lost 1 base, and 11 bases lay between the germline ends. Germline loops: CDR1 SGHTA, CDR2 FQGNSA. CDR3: CASSLGPGISYEQYF. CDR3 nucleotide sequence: TGTGCCAGCAGCTTAGGACCGGGAATATCCTACGAGCAGTACTTC.

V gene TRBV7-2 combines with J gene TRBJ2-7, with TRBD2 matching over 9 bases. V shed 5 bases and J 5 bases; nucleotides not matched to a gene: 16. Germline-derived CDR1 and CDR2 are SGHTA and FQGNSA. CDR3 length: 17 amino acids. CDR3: CASSPTLYRGRVNEQYF. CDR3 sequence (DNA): TGTGCCAGCAGCCCAACCCTTTACCGCGGGAGGGTCAACGAGCAGTACTTC. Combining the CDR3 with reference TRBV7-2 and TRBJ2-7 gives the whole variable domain GAGVSQSPSNKVTEKGKDVELRCDPISGHTALYWYRQSLGQGLEFLIYFQGNSAPDKSGLPSDRFSAERTGGSVSTLTIQRTQQEDSAVYLCASSPTLYRGRVNEQYFGPGTRLTVT.

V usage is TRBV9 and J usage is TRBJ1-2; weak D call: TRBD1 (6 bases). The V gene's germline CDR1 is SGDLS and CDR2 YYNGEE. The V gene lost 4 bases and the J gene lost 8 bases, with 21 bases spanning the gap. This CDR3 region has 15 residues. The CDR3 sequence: CASSQGSAQGEGYTF. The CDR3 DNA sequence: TGTGCCAGCAGCCAAGGATCGGCACAGGGAGAGGGCTACACCTTC.

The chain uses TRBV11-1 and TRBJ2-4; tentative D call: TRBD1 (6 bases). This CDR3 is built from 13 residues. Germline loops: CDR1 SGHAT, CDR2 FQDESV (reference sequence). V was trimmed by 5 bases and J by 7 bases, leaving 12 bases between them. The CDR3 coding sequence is TGTGCCAGCAGCCACGGGACAAACAACATTCAGTACTTC. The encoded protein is CASSHGTNNIQYF.

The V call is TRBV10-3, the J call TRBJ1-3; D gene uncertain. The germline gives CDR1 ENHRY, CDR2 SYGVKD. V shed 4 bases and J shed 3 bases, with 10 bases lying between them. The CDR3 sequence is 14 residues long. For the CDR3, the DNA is TGTGCCATCAGTGCCATGGGCAGTGGAAACACCATATATTTT. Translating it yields CAISAMGSGNTIYF.

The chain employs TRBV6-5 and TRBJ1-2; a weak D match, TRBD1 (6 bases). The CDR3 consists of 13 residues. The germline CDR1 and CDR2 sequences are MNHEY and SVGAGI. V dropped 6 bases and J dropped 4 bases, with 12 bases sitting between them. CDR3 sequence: CASSPGAGYGYTF. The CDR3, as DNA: TGTGCCAGCAGCCCGGGGGCGGGCTATGGCTACACCTTC.

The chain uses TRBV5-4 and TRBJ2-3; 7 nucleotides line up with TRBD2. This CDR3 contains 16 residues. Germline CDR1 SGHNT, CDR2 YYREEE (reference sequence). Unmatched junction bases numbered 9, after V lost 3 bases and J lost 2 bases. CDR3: CASSWWGRGVTDTQYF. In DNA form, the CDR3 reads TGTGCCAGCAGCTGGTGGGGCCGGGGGGTCACAGATACGCAGTATTTT.

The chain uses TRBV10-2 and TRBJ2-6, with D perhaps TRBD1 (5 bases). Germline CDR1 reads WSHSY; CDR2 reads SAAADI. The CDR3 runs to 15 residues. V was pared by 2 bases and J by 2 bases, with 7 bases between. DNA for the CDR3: TGCGCCAGCAGTGAGGGGGCAACTGGGGCCAACGTCCTGACTTTC. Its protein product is CASSEGATGANVLTF.